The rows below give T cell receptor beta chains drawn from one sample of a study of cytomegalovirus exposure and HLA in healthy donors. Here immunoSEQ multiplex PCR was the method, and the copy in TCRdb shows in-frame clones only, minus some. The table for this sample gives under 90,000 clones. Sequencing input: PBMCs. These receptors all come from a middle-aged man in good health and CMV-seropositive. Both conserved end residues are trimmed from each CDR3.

ASSFQAGGFTEAF	TRBV27	TRBJ1-1
ASSLGPSLGGNQPQH	TRBV5-1	TRBJ1-5
ASQREGLQYGYT	TRBV28	TRBJ1-2
ASRPRGRAGAF	TRBV6-1	TRBJ1-1
ASSIGRGEAF	TRBV19	TRBJ1-1
ASSLTSSTDSAQH	TRBV7-2	TRBJ1-5
ASSLGGGPGNTIY	TRBV6-5	TRBJ1-3
ASSFSGTGGVDTQY	TRBV9	TRBJ2-3
ASSLGTGSGYT	TRBV5-1	TRBJ1-2
ASSYSRGWSGEKLF	TRBV6-5	TRBJ1-4
ASSLARVAQETQY	TRBV7-9	TRBJ2-5
ASSYSGLSYNEQF	TRBV6-6	TRBJ2-1
ASRPPTGGKGTEAF	TRBV27	TRBJ1-1
ASSEALKRTAYGYT	TRBV2	TRBJ1-2
ASSEAHGTDTQY	TRBV5-1	TRBJ2-3
ASSSGGQDTEAF	TRBV9	TRBJ1-1
ASRILAGAYEQY	TRBV6-6	TRBJ2-7
ASSTGNLAVYT	TRBV7-2	TRBJ1-2
ASSFAAQETQY	TRBV5-4	TRBJ2-5
ASSESRGQQETQY	TRBV25-1	TRBJ2-5
ASSHLLAVVGDTQY	TRBV4-1	TRBJ2-3
ASSPTGDGELF	TRBV7-9	TRBJ2-2
ASSLLTSENEQF	TRBV5-1	TRBJ2-1
ASTISGGLVETQY	TRBV19	TRBJ2-5
ASSPRGLAYGYT	TRBV27	TRBJ1-2
ASSSRDSNTGELF	TRBV7-8	TRBJ2-2